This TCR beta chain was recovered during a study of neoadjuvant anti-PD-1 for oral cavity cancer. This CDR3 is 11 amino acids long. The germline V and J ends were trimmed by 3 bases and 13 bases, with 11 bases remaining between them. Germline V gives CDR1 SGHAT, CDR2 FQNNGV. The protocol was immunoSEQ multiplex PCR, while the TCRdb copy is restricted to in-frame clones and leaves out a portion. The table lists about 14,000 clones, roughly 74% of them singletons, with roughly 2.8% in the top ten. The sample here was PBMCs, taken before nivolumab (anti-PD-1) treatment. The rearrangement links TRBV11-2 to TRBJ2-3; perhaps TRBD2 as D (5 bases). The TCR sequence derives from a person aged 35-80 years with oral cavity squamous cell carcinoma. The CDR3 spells CASSLLSREYF. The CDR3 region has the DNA TGTGCCAGCAGCTTGCTTTCGAGGGAGTATTTT.